The entry that follows covers one T cell receptor beta chain sequence. Antigen specificity is unknown. Germline CDR1 reads LGHNA; CDR2 reads YSLEER. This CDR3 spans 16 amino acids. V shed 0 bases and J shed 3 bases, with 11 bases lying between them. This entry is derived from a study of T cell responses to AZD1222 COVID-19 vaccine. TCRdb's table, derived via immunoSEQ multiplex PCR, lists solely in-frame clones and lacks some. This sample has some 96,000 clones, with over 75% found just once. Study results and limitations: Once two AZD1222 doses were given, Spike-specific TCR breadth and depth went up. Among AZD1222 vaccinees, only 5 to 7 were seropositive at baseline. Clonal diversity may have been underestimated in mostly white British donors.

This TCR came from an adult in good health. This specimen consisted of peripheral blood, obtained on day 0 of AZD1222 vaccination. The chain couples TRBV4-3 to TRBJ2-2; D is perhaps TRBD1 (6 bases). The CDR3 coding sequence is TGCGCCAGCAGCCAAGATCGGGACACTTACACCGGGGAGCTGTTTTTT. It is translated as CASSQDRDTYTGELFF.